The 23 T cell receptor beta chains listed next were all sequenced from one sample in a study of shared clonotypes between healthy human individuals. Profiling relied on immunoSEQ multiplex PCR, and the TCRdb table lists in-frame clones only, not all of them. The sample consists of approximately 95,000 clones, around two thirds of them appearing once. Input material: memory CD8+ T cells sorted from blood. This sample's subset: CD45RO+ cells pooled with CCR7-negative TemRA cells. These receptors were taken from a man aged 25 to 40 in good health.

V is TRBV27 and J is TRBJ2-3, with D possibly TRBD2 on 6 matching bases. The V gene lost 3 bases and the J gene lost 5 bases, with 12 bases spanning the gap. CDR3 size: 14 residues. CDR1 is MNHEY and CDR2 is SMNVEV in the germline V gene (reference sequence). The CDR3 is CASSFRQGGDTQYF. CDR3 nucleotides: TGTGCCAGCAGTTTCCGCCAGGGAGGAGATACGCAGTATTTT.

The chain recombines TRBV27 with TRBJ2-5; no clear D. Germline V lookup: CDR1 MNHEY, CDR2 SMNVEV (reference sequence). The CDR3 runs to 13 residues. V lost 5 bases, J lost 0 bases, and 7 bases lay in between. The CDR3 DNA sequence: TGTGCCAGCAGTATAGTCAACCAAGAGACCCAGTACTTC. Translation: CASSIVNQETQYF.

The genes are TRBV10-3 and TRBJ2-1; TRBD2 aligns across 8 bases. CDR3 length: 13 residues. CDR1 is ENHRY, CDR2 SYGVKD, per germline. V lost 9 bases to trimming and J lost 3 bases; unmatched junction nucleotides: 4. CDR3 sequence reads: CAIRLANYNEQFF. CDR3 in DNA: TGTGCCATAAGACTAGCGAACTACAATGAGCAGTTCTTC.

The rearrangement links TRBV5-1 to TRBJ2-5; 8 bases align to TRBD1. J was trimmed by 4 bases and V by 0 bases; bases with no gene match: 5. This CDR3 spans 15 amino acids. Looked up from germline, CDR1 is SGHRS and CDR2 is YFSETQ. The CDR3 spells CASSLDRGFLETQYF. The CDR3 region has the DNA TGCGCCAGCAGCTTGGACAGGGGGTTTTTAGAGACCCAGTACTTC.

V and J are TRBV6-1 and TRBJ2-2; 9 bases are a match to TRBD2. The CDR3 sequence is 15 residues long. CDR1 is MNHNS, CDR2 SASEGT, per germline. J lost 4 bases, V lost 9 bases, and 9 bases had no gene match. The CDR3 DNA follows: TGTGCCAGTAAGATCCGGCGGGAGGGCACCGGGGAGCTGTTTTTT. Translating it yields CASKIRREGTGELFF.

The chain has TRBV18 and TRBJ1-1; TRBD1 might be the D (5 bases). With 5 bases removed from V and 0 bases from J, the gap between germline ends came to 10 bases. Germline V gene lookup returns CDR1 KGHSH and CDR2 LQKENI. This CDR3 region has 14 residues. CDR3 nucleotide sequence: TGTGCCAGCTCATCGACAGTGATGAACACTGAAGCTTTCTTT. Amino acid sequence: CASSSTVMNTEAFF.

This clone showed up just a few times. The V call is TRBV18, the J call TRBJ2-3, with D unclear. The germline V and J ends were trimmed by 5 bases and 3 bases, with 18 bases remaining between them. Looked up from germline, CDR1 is KGHSH and CDR2 is LQKENI. The CDR3 is 16 residues long. Here the CDR3 reads CASSSTLKRVTDTQYF. The CDR3 DNA follows: TGTGCCAGCTCATCCACTCTCAAAAGGGTGACAGATACGCAGTATTTT.

In regard to this clone: The sample carries other DNA sequences with the same CDR3. The chain is built from TRBV9 and TRBJ2-2, with D possibly being TRBD2 (6 bases). Germline lookup yields CDR1 SGDLS and CDR2 YYNGEE. Deletions cut 0 bases from V and 8 bases from J, with 8 bases between. This CDR3 contains 13 residues. CDR3 loop: CASSVGEEGELFF. Written as DNA, the CDR3 is TGTGCCAGCAGCGTAGGGGAGGAGGGGGAGCTGTTTTTT. Together with reference TRBV9 and TRBJ2-2, the CDR3 gives the full variable domain: DSGVTQTPKHLITATGQRVTLRCSPRSGDLSVYWYQQSLDQGLQFLIQYYNGEERAKGNILERFSAQQFPDLHSELNLSSLELGDSALYFCASSVGEEGELFFGEGSRLTVL.

The CDR3 loop reads CASRTLAGLWEQYF. The CDR3 DNA reads TGTGCCAGCAGAACACTAGCGGGGCTGTGGGAGCAGTACTTC. The rearrangement links TRBV6-1 to TRBJ2-7; TRBD2 aligns across 10 bases. Germline values: CDR1 MNHNS, CDR2 SASEGT. The length of the CDR3 is 14 residues. J gave up 7 bases and V 6 bases, and 9 bases lay outside the gene matches.

This chain connects TRBV4-3 to TRBJ2-2, with 13 bases identical to TRBD2. CDR1 and CDR2 from the germline V gene are LGHNA and YSLEER. The junction had 5 bases not matched to a gene; V was cut back by 3 bases and J by 10 bases. This CDR3 is 15 amino acids long. Here the CDR3 reads CASSHTSGRAEELFF. The CDR3 nucleotides are TGCGCCAGCAGCCACACTAGCGGGAGGGCCGAGGAGCTGTTTTTT.

This clone was found a few times. In DNA, the CDR3 is TGTGCCAGCAGCTTAGAATTAGGGGGGATCTCCTACAATGAGCAGTTCTTC. Translating gives CASSLELGGISYNEQFF. The chain couples TRBV11-2 to TRBJ2-1, with D possibly called TRBD1 or TRBD2 (6 bases each). The CDR3 sequence is 17 residues long. V lost 0 bases and J lost 0, with 12 bases in between. CDR1 SGHAT and CDR2 FQNNGV come from the germline V gene.

This clone has just one count. This rearrangement joins TRBV4-3 to TRBJ2-5; 12 positions match TRBD2. V was pared by 0 bases and J by 4 bases, with 3 bases of the junction left unmatched. In germline, CDR1 is LGHNA, CDR2 YSLEER. The CDR3 runs to 16 residues. The CDR3 DNA follows: TGCGCCAGCAGCCAAGAGACTAGCGGGGGCCTAGAGACCCAGTACTTC. This translates into CASSQETSGGLETQYF.

This sequence joins TRBV28 and TRBJ1-1; D is unresolved. The V gene's germline CDR1 is MDHEN and CDR2 SYDVKM. Trimming cost V 6 bases and J 8 bases, with 16 bases left between them. This CDR3 contains 13 residues. The CDR3 sequence is CASRPHSKREAFF. The CDR3 region has the DNA TGTGCCAGCAGACCCCATTCCAAAAGAGAAGCTTTCTTT.

The sample holds many counts of this clone. Other DNA sequences within the sample encode an identical CDR3. V usage is TRBV28 and J usage is TRBJ2-7, with D tentatively TRBD1 or TRBD2 (5 bases each). Germline V CDR1 and CDR2: MDHEN, SYDVKM. The ends were cut back, 3 bases at V and 4 bases at J, with 7 bases in the middle. The CDR3 contains 12 residues. The CDR3 reads CASSLGVYEQYF. CDR3 DNA sequence: TGTGCCAGCAGTTTGGGGGTTTACGAGCAGTACTTC. Full variable domain (outside the CDR3, taken from reference TRBV28 and TRBJ2-7): DVKVTQSSRYLVKRTGEKVFLECVQDMDHENMFWYRQDPGLGLRLIYFSYDVKMKEKGDIPEGYSVSREKKERFSLILESASTNQTSMYLCASSLGVYEQYFGPGTRLTVT.

The chain recombines TRBV29-1 with TRBJ2-7; a possible D gene is TRBD1 (6 bases). Trimming cost V 1 base and J 2 bases, with 6 bases left between them. The CDR3 covers 12 residues. Germline values: CDR1 SQVTM, CDR2 ANQGSEA. The CDR3 sequence is CSVEGTAYEQYF. Here the CDR3 DNA reads TGCAGCGTTGAAGGGACAGCCTACGAGCAGTACTTC.

The chain uses TRBV10-3 and TRBJ1-1; no definite D call. V lost 6 bases to trimming and J lost 3 bases, with 17 bases between them. This CDR3 region has 15 residues. From germline, CDR1 is ENHRY and CDR2 SYGVKD. CDR3 region: CAISPGQWRDTEAFF. CDR3 nucleotides: TGTGCCATCAGCCCGGGCCAGTGGAGAGACACTGAAGCTTTCTTT.

J is TRBJ1-1 and V is TRBV13; D call uncertain. The germline V and J ends were trimmed by 2 bases and 8 bases, with 18 bases remaining between them. The germline CDR1 and CDR2 sequences are PRHDT and FYEKMQ (reference sequence). The length of the CDR3 is 15 residues. CDR3 nucleotides: TGTGCCAGCAGCTTAATAGACGATGGGGAGTCCGAAGCTTTCTTT. This codes for CASSLIDDGESEAFF.

The chain links TRBV28 to TRBJ2-1, with 9 bases that match TRBD2. Germline CDR1 is MDHEN and CDR2 is SYDVKM. This CDR3 comprises 14 residues. V trimming: 6 bases; J trimming: 7 bases; junction bases outside the gene matches: 7. As DNA, the CDR3 is TGTGCCAGCAGATCTAGCGGGAATGGGAATGAGCAGTTCTTC. Its protein product is CASRSSGNGNEQFF.

The genes are TRBV23-1 and TRBJ2-6, with a weak D call TRBD1 (6 bases). TRBV23-1 is reported as an ORF; its role is uncertain. V lost 1 base to trimming and J lost 2 bases, with 27 bases between them. The CDR3 is 22 residues long. Written as DNA, the CDR3 is TGCGCCAGCAGTCAATTCGACCATGTTGCCTACAGGGAATTTGCTGGGGCCAACGTCCTGACTTTC. Translation gives CASSQFDHVAYREFAGANVLTF.

This clone was observed a few times. The chain recombines TRBV6-4 with TRBJ2-3; D not resolved. From germline, CDR1 is MRHNA and CDR2 SNTAGT. Trimming took off 2 bases at V and 4 bases at J, with 7 bases between the two ends. CDR3 length: 13 amino acids. CDR3 protein: CASSDKDSDTQYF. The CDR3 bases are TGTGCCAGCAGTGACAAGGATTCAGATACGCAGTATTTT.

The gene calls are TRBV13 and TRBJ2-1; D might be TRBD2 (6 bases). Trimming pared 5 bases from V and 0 bases from J, leaving 14 bases between. The CDR3 length is 16 residues. CDR1 is PRHDT and CDR2 is FYEKMQ in the germline V gene (reference sequence). The CDR3 DNA reads as TGTGCCAGCAGCCCGCGTCTCGGGAGCTCCTACAATGAGCAGTTCTTC. Translated: CASSPRLGSSYNEQFF.

This sequence joins TRBV6-4 and TRBJ2-3; D perhaps matches TRBD1 (5 bases). Per the germline V gene, CDR1 is MRHNA and CDR2 is SNTAGT. The CDR3 spans 14 residues. Trimming removed 2 bases at V and 2 bases at J, with 8 bases between. This CDR3 is CASSDDSPTDTQYF. As DNA, the CDR3 is TGTGCCAGCAGTGACGACAGTCCCACAGATACGCAGTATTTT.

The table lists this clone with many counts. The chain employs TRBV4-3 and TRBJ2-7; 7 bases match TRBD1. This CDR3 comprises 15 residues. Germline CDR1 and CDR2: LGHNA and YSLEER. Losses at the gene ends were 2 bases for V and 4 bases for J; bases not matched to a gene: 8. The CDR3 here is CASSQSLGTAYEQYF. The CDR3 nucleotides are TGCGCCAGCAGCCAATCACTAGGGACAGCGTACGAGCAGTACTTC.